This is a list of T cell receptor beta chains from one sample in a study of blood T cells in healthy people across ages. TCRdb fed the 5' RACE reads into MiXCR, producing one record per CDR3 protein. The sample holds roughly 930,000 distinct CDR3 sequences, roughly 52% seen once. The sequenced material came from blood. All receptors come from a man younger than 45 in good health. Each CDR3 is given with its conserved first and last residue. A D gene is named only where the DNA matches it firmly. The size field is filled for only some rows; it gives once, few, many or a size class.

clone_size	d_call	v_call	j_call	cdr3_nt	cdr3_aa
once	.	TRBV20-1	TRBJ2-1	TGCAGTGCTAAGCGAGACACGACGCGCGATGAGCAGTTCTTC	CSAKRDTTRDEQFF
.	.	TRBV7-2	TRBJ2-3	TGTGCCAGCAGCTTTACTACCAGGGCCCTATCAGCAGATACGCAGTATTTT	CASSFTTRALSADTQYF
.	TRBD2	TRBV6-5	TRBJ2-3	TGTGCCAGCAGTTACTCGAGTAGCGGGCCCGATACGCAGTATTTT	CASSYSSSGPDTQYF
.	.	TRBV2	TRBJ2-3	TGTGCCAGCACCGTAGGTGCAGATACGCAGTATTTT	CASTVGADTQYF
.	TRBD2	TRBV11-1	TRBJ2-2	TGTGCCAGCAGCGTTAGCGGGGGGGCGATATACACCGGGGAGCTGTTTTTT	CASSVSGGAIYTGELFF
few	.	TRBV20-1	TRBJ1-1	TGCAGTGCTAGAGAACCCGGACACGCCACTGAAGCTTTCTTT	CSAREPGHATEAFF
.	.	TRBV6-4	TRBJ1-5	TGTGCCAGCAGCAGGGAGGTGAATCAGCCCCAGCATTTT	CASSREVNQPQHF
.	TRBD1	TRBV5-1	TRBJ2-1	TGCGCCAGCAGCCCCCAGACAGGGGGCACCGACAATGAGCAGTTCTTC	CASSPQTGGTDNEQFF
.	.	TRBV5-1	TRBJ1-2	TGCGCCAGCAGGGAGGAAACCAACTATGGCTACACCTTC	CASREETNYGYTF
.	TRBD1	TRBV10-3	TRBJ2-3	TGTGCCATCAGGGATGACAGGGGCCGGACAGATACGCAGTATTTT	CAIRDDRGRTDTQYF
many	TRBD2	TRBV2	TRBJ2-3	TGTGCCAGCAGTCGACTAGCGGGGTCAGATACGCAGTATTTT	CASSRLAGSDTQYF
.	.	TRBV11-2	TRBJ2-7	TGTGCCAGCAGCTTCGAGAGCTCCTACGAGCAGTACTTC	CASSFESSYEQYF
.	.	TRBV9	TRBJ2-3	TGTGCCAGCAGCGTAGACGTGGGGGTAAGCACAGATACGCAGTATTTT	CASSVDVGVSTDTQYF
.	.	TRBV29-1	TRBJ1-3	TGCAGCGTGAGCGGACAGCCCTCTGGAAACACCATATATTTT	CSVSGQPSGNTIYF
few	.	TRBV7-2	TRBJ2-3	TGTGCCAGCAGGTTAGGAGGGAGGACTAGCACAGATACGCAGTATTTT	CASRLGGRTSTDTQYF
.	.	TRBV9	TRBJ2-1	TGTGCCAGCAGCGTAGTTTCGGGTGGGTATGAGCAGTTCTTC	CASSVVSGGYEQFF
.	.	TRBV5-1	TRBJ2-3	TGCGCCGGCAGCTTGGGGCGGGTAGCAGATACGCAGTATTTT	CAGSLGRVADTQYF
once	.	TRBV11-1	TRBJ1-5	TGTGCCAGCGCCGGTAAAGGGGCGGAAGGCCGTCGCAATCAGCCCCAGCATTTT	CASAGKGAEGRRNQPQHF
.	.	TRBV29-1	TRBJ2-7	TGCAGCGTTGACAGGGGTGCCGACGAGCAGTACTTC	CSVDRGADEQYF
few	.	TRBV6-5	TRBJ2-5	TGTGCCAGCAGTTATGAGGGCCTCGAACGGGAGACCCAGTACTTC	CASSYEGLERETQYF
.	TRBD1	TRBV20-1	TRBJ2-7	TGCAGTGCCCCCCCCGGGACAGGGGGTTACGAGCAGTACTTC	CSAPPGTGGYEQYF
.	TRBD1	TRBV10-3	TRBJ1-5	TGTGCCACCCAACCACAACAGGGGGCCAGTCAGCCCCAGCATTTT	CATQPQQGASQPQHF
few	.	TRBV7-2	TRBJ2-2	TGTGCCAGCAGCTTCGGCGGGAACACCGGGGAGCTGTTTTTT	CASSFGGNTGELFF
.	.	TRBV5-1	TRBJ2-7	TGCGCCAGCAGAGTTTCGGACGGGTACGAGCAGTACTTC	CASRVSDGYEQYF
few	.	TRBV7-2	TRBJ2-1	TGTGCCAGCAGCTTCGGTCCCTCAGGGGAGCAGTTCTTC	CASSFGPSGEQFF
.	TRBD1	TRBV27	TRBJ1-2	TGTGCCAGCAGTCCACTAACGAAGGTTGGACAGGGGGCGAGTGGCTACACCTTC	CASSPLTKVGQGASGYTF
.	TRBD1	TRBV3-1	TRBJ2-2	TGTGCCAGCAGCCGGGGACAGATCACCGGGGAGCTGTTTTTT	CASSRGQITGELFF
few	.	TRBV5-1	TRBJ2-1	TGCGCCAGCAGCCCTCCGACAGGTTCAGGAAATGAGCAGTTCTTC	CASSPPTGSGNEQFF
.	.	TRBV7-6	TRBJ2-7	TGTGCCAGCAGCTTAGCCCAGGATAGCTCCTACGAGCAGTACTTC	CASSLAQDSSYEQYF
.	.	TRBV5-6	TRBJ2-7	TGTGCCAGCAGCTTCCCTAGGCTGGGGTCCTACGAGCAGTACTTC	CASSFPRLGSYEQYF
few	.	TRBV4-1	TRBJ1-2	TGCGCCAGCAGCCACCTCTGGGGGGATTACTATGGCTACACCTTC	CASSHLWGDYYGYTF
.	.	TRBV29-1	TRBJ1-2	TGCAGCGCCTCTCATCGGGCATCTACTTATGGCTACACCTTC	CSASHRASTYGYTF
.	.	TRBV27	TRBJ2-3	TGTGCCACCGCAGATTTCCCCACAGATACGCAGTATTTT	CATADFPTDTQYF
few	.	TRBV29-1	TRBJ2-1	TGCAGCGTTGAGATGGGTTGGCCAGGGGTCGGCAATGAGCAGTTCTTC	CSVEMGWPGVGNEQFF
.	.	TRBV6-1	TRBJ1-4	TGTGCCAGCAGTTTGAGAGAAAATGAAAAACTGTTTTTT	CASSLRENEKLFF
.	.	TRBV7-6	TRBJ1-2	TGTGCCAGCAGCCCGACCCATGGACAGGGCTACACCTTC	CASSPTHGQGYTF
.	.	TRBV27	TRBJ2-3	TGTGCCAGCAGTTCCGGGACACACCCTAGTACGCAGTATTTT	CASSSGTHPSTQYF
.	TRBD2	TRBV27	TRBJ2-3	TGTGCCAGCTTCTCTCCGGGACTAGAAACAGATACGCAGTATTTT	CASFSPGLETDTQYF
.	.	TRBV7-2	TRBJ1-5	TGTGCCAGCAGCTTAGCGGGCAGGGGAAACAATCAGCCCCAGCATTTT	CASSLAGRGNNQPQHF